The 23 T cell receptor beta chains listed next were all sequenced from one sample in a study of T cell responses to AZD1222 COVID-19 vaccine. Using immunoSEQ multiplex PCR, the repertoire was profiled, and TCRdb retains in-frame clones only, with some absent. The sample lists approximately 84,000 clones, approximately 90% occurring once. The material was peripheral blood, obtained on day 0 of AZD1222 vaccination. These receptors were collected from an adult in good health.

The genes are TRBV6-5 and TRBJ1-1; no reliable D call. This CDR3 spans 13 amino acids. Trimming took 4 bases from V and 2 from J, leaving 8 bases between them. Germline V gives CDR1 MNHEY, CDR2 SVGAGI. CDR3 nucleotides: TGTGCCAGCAGTTTGCACACCAACACTGAAGCTTTCTTT. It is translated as CASSLHTNTEAFF.

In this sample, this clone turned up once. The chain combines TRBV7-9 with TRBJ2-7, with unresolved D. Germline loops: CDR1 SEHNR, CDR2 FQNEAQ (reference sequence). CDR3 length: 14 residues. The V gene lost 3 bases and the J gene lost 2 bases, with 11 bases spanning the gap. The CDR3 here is CASSFSSSAYEQYF. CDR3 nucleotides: TGTGCCAGCAGCTTTTCCAGTTCAGCCTACGAGCAGTACTTC.

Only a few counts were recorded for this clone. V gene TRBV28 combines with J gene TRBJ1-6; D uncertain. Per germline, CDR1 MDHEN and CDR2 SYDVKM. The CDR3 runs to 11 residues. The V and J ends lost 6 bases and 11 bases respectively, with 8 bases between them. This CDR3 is CASRRVAPLHF. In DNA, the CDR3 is TGTGCCAGCAGGAGAGTGGCACCCCTCCACTTT.

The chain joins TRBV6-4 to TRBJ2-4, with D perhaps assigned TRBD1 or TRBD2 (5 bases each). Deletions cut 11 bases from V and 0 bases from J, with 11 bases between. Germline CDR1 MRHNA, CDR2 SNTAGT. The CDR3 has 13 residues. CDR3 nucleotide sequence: TGTGCCCTCAAGGGGACAGCCAAAAACATTCAGTACTTC. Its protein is CALKGTAKNIQYF.

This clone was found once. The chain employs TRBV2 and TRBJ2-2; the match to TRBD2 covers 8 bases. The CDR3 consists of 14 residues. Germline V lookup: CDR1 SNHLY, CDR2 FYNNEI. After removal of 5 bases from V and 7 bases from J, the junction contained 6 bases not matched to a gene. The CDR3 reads CASSLGGRFGELFF. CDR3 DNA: TGTGCCAGCAGTCTAGGCGGGAGGTTCGGGGAGCTGTTTTTT.

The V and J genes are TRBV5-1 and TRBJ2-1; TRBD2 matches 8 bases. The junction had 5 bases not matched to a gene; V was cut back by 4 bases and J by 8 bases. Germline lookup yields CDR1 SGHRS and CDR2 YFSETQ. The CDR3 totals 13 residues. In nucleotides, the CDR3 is TGCGCCAGCAGCGGACTAGCCGGCCATGAGCAGTTCTTC. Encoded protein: CASSGLAGHEQFF.

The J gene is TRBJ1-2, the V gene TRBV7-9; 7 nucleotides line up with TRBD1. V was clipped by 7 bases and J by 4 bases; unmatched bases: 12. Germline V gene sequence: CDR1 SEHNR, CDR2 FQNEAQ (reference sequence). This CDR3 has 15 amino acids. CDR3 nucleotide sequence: TGTGCCAGCATTATTCCGGGACAGAGTATCTATGGCTACACCTTC. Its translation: CASIIPGQSIYGYTF.

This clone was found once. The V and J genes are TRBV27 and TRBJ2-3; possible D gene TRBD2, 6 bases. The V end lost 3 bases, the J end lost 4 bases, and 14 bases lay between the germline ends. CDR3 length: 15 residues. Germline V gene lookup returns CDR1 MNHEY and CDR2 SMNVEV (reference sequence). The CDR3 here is CASSFRPGGADTQYF. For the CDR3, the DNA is TGTGCCAGCAGTTTTAGGCCGGGCGGGGCAGATACGCAGTATTTT.

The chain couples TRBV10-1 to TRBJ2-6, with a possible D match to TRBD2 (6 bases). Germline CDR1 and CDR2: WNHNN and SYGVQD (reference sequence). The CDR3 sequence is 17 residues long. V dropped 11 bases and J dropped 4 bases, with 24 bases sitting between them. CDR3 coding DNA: TGCGCCCGCTACCCCGCCTCCGGGGAGGCGGGGGCCAACGTCCTGACTTTC. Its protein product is CARYPASGEAGANVLTF.

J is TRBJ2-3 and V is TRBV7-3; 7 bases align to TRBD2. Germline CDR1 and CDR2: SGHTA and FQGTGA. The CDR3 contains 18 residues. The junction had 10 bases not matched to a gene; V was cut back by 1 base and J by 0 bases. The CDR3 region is CASSLIGGSGTSTDTQYF. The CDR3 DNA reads TGTGCCAGCAGCTTAATCGGGGGAAGCGGGACTAGCACAGATACGCAGTATTTT. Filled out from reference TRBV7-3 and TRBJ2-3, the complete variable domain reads GAGVSQTPSNKVTEKGKYVELRCDPISGHTALYWYRQSLGQGPEFLIYFQGTGAADDSGLPNDRFFAVRPEGSVSTLKIQRTERGDSAVYLCASSLIGGSGTSTDTQYFGPGTRLTVL.

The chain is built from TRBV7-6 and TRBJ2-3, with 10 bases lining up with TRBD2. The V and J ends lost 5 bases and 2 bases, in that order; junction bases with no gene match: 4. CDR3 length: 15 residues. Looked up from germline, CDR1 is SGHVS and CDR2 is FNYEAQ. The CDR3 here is CASSRGLAVTDTQYF. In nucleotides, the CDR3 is TGTGCCAGCAGCCGCGGACTAGCGGTCACAGATACGCAGTATTTT.

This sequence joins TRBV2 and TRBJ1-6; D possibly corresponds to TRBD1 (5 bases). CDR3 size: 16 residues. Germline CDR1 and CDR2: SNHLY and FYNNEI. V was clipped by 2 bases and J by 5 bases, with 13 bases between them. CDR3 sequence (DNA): TGTGCCAGCAGTGAAAATGGGGGATTAAATAATTCACCCCTCCACTTT. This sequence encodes CASSENGGLNNSPLHF.

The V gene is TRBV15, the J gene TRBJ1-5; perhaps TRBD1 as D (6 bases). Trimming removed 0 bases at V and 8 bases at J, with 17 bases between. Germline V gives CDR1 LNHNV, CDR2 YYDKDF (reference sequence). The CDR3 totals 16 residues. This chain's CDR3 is CATSRDGQGRMEPQHF. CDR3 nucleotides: TGTGCCACCAGCAGAGATGGGCAGGGGAGGATGGAGCCCCAGCATTTT.

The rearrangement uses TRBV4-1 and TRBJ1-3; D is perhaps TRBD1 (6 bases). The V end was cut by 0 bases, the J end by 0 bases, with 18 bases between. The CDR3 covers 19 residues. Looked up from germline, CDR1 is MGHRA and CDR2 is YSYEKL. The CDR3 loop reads CASSQDGGQRSSSGNTIYF. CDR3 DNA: TGCGCCAGCAGCCAAGATGGGGGGCAGCGAAGCTCCTCTGGAAACACCATATATTTT.

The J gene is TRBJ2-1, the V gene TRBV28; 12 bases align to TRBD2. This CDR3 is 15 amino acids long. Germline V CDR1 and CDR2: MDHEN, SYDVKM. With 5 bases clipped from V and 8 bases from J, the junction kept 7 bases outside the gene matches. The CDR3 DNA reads TGTGCCAGCAGTACTACTAGCGGGAGGATCGATGAGCAGTTCTTC. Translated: CASSTTSGRIDEQFF.

CDR3 in DNA: TGTGCCAGCAGTAACAGGGGGCTAATAGGGGTTGGCAATCAGCCCCAGCATTTT. Protein sequence: CASSNRGLIGVGNQPQHF. The chain combines TRBV28 with TRBJ1-5; TRBD1 matches at 9 bases. Germline CDR1 reads MDHEN; CDR2 reads SYDVKM. The trim removed 5 bases at V and 2 bases at J, leaving 13 bases unmatched. The CDR3 has 18 amino acids.

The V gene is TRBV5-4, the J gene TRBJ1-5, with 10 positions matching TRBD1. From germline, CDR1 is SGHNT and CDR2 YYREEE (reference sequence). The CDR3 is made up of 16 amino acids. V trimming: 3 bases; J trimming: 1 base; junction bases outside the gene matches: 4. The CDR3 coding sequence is TGTGCCAGCAGCTACGGGACAGGGGCGAGCAATCAGCCCCAGCATTTT. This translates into CASSYGTGASNQPQHF.

DNA for the CDR3: TGTGCCAGCAGCTCAGCGGGACCTCAAGAGACCCAGTACTTC. It yields the protein CASSSAGPQETQYF. The chain combines TRBV7-2 with TRBJ2-5; 7 positions match TRBD2. After removal of 4 bases from V and 2 bases from J, the junction contained 4 bases not matched to a gene. CDR3 size: 14 residues. The germline V gene encodes CDR1 SGHTA and CDR2 FQGNSA.

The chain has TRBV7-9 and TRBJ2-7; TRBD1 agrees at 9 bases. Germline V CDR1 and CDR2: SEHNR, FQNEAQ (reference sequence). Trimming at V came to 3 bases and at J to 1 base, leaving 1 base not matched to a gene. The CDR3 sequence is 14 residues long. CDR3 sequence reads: CASSFGTGSYEQYF. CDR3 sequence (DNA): TGTGCCAGCAGCTTTGGGACAGGGTCCTACGAGCAGTACTTC.

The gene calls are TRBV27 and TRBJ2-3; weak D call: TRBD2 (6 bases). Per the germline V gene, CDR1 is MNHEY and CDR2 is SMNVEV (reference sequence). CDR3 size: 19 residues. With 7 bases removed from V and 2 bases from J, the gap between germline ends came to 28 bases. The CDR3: CASTVGPGRSGRPTDTQYF. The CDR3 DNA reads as TGTGCCAGCACCGTGGGTCCAGGGAGGAGCGGGCGACCCACAGATACGCAGTATTTT.

The CDR3 nucleotides are TGTGCCAGTAGTATAGATTCCCCTTATAGCAATCAGCCCCAGCATTTT. As protein: CASSIDSPYSNQPQHF. The rearrangement joins TRBV19 to TRBJ1-5; D not certain. V was pared by 0 bases and J by 0 bases, with 9 bases between. The CDR3 contains 16 residues. CDR1 and CDR2 (germline): LNHDA, SQIVND (reference sequence). Full variable domain (missing parts from reference TRBV19 and TRBJ1-5): DGGITQSPKYLFRKEGQNVTLSCEQNLNHDAMYWYRQDPGQGLRLIYYSQIVNDFQKGDIAEGYSVSREKKESFPLTVTSAQKNPTAFYLCASSIDSPYSNQPQHFGDGTRLSIL.

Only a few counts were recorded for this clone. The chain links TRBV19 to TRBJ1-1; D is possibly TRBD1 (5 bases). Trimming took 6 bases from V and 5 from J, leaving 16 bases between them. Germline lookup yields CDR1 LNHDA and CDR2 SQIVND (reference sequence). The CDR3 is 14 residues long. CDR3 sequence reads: CASRFTGTRTEAFF. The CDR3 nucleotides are TGTGCCAGTAGGTTCACCGGGACCCGAACTGAAGCTTTCTTT. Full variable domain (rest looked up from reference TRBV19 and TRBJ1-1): DGGITQSPKYLFRKEGQNVTLSCEQNLNHDAMYWYRQDPGQGLRLIYYSQIVNDFQKGDIAEGYSVSREKKESFPLTVTSAQKNPTAFYLCASRFTGTRTEAFFGQGTRLTVV.

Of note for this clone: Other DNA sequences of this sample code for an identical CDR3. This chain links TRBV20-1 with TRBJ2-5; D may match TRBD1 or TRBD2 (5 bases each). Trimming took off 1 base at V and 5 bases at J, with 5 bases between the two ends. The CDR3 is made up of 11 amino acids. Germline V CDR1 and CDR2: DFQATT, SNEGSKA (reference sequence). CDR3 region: CSARGGETQYF. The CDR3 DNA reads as TGCAGTGCTAGAGGGGGGGAGACCCAGTACTTC.